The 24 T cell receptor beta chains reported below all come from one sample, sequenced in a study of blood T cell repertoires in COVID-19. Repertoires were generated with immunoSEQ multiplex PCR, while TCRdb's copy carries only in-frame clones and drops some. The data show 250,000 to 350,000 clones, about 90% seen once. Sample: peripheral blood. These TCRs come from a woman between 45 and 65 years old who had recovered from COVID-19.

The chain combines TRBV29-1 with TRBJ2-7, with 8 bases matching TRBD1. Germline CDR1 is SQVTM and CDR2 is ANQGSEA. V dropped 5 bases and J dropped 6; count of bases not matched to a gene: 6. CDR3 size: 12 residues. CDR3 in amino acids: CSVTRGLGEQYF. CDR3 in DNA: TGCAGCGTTACCAGGGGGCTGGGCGAGCAGTACTTC.

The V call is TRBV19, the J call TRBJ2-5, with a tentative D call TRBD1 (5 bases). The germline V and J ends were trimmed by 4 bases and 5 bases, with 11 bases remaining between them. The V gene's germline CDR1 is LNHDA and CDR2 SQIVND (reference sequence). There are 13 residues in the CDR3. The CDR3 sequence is CASSRNPGETQYF. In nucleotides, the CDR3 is TGTGCCAGTAGTAGAAACCCAGGGGAGACCCAGTACTTC.

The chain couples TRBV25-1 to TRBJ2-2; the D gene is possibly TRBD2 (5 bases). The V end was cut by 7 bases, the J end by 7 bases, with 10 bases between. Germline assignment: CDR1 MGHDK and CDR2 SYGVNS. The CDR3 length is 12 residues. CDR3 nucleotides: TGTGCCAGCATGAAAAGCGGCGGGGAGCTGTTTTTT. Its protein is CASMKSGGELFF.

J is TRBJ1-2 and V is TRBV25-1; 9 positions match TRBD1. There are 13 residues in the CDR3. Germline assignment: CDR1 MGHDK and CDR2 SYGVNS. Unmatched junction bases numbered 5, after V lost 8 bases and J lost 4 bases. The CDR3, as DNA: TGTGCCAGCTCAGACAGGGGGTTCTATGGCTACACCTTC. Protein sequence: CASSDRGFYGYTF.

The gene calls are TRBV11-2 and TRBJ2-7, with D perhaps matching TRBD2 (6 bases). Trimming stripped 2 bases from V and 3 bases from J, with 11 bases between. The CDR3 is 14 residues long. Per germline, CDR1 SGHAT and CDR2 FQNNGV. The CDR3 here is CASSLLRGVYEQYF. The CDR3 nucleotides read TGTGCCAGCAGCTTATTGCGGGGTGTCTACGAGCAGTACTTC.

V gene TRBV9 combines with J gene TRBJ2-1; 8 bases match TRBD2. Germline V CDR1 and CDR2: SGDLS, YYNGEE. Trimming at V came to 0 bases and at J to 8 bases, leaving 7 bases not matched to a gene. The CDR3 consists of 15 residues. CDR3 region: CASSVGGSGNDEQFF. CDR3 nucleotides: TGTGCCAGCAGCGTAGGAGGTAGCGGGAACGATGAGCAGTTCTTC.

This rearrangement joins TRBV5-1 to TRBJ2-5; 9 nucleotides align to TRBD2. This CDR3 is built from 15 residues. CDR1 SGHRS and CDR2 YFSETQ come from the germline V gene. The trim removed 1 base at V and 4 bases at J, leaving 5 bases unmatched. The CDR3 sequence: CASSLPSGDPETQYF. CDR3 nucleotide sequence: TGCGCCAGCAGCTTGCCTAGCGGGGATCCAGAGACCCAGTACTTC.

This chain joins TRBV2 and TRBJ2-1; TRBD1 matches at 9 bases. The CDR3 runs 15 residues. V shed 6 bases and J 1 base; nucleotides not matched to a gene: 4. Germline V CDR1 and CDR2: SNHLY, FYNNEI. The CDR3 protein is CASRGQGISYNEQFF. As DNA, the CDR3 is TGTGCCAGCAGGGGACAGGGCATTTCCTACAATGAGCAGTTCTTC.

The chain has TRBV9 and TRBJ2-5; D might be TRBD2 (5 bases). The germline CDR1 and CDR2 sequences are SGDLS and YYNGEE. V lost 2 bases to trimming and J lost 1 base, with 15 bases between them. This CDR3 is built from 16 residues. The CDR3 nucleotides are TGTGCCAGCAGCGTCGGGGTGAGGGAATCCCAAGAGACCCAGTACTTC. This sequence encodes CASSVGVRESQETQYF.

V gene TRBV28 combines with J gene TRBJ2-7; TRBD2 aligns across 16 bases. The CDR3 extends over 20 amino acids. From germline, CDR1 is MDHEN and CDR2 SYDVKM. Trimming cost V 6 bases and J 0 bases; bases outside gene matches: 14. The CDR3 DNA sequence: TGTGCCAGCAGCCATCTTTGGGGACTAGCGGGGGGGCCTAGCTCCTACGAGCAGTACTTC. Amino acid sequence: CASSHLWGLAGGPSSYEQYF. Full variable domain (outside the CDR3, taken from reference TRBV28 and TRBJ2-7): DVKVTQSSRYLVKRTGEKVFLECVQDMDHENMFWYRQDPGLGLRLIYFSYDVKMKEKGDIPEGYSVSREKKERFSLILESASTNQTSMYLCASSHLWGLAGGPSSYEQYFGPGTRLTVT.

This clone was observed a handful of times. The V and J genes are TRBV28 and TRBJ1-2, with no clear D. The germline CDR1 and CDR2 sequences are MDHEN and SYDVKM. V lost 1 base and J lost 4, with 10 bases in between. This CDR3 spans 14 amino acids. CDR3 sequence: CASSLFGEGYGYTF. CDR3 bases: TGTGCCAGCAGTTTATTTGGGGAGGGCTATGGCTACACCTTC.

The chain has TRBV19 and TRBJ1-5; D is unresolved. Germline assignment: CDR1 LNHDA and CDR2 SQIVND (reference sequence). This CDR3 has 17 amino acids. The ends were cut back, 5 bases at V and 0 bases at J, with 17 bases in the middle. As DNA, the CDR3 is TGTGCCAGTAGTCCCTTGGGAGCGGGGTATAGCAATCAGCCCCAGCATTTT. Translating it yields CASSPLGAGYSNQPQHF.

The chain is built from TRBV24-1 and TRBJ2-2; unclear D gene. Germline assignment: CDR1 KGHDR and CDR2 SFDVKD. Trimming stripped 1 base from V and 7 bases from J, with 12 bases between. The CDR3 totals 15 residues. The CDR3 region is CATSDLLSDFGELFF. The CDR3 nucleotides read TGTGCCACCAGTGATTTACTGTCCGATTTCGGGGAGCTGTTTTTT.

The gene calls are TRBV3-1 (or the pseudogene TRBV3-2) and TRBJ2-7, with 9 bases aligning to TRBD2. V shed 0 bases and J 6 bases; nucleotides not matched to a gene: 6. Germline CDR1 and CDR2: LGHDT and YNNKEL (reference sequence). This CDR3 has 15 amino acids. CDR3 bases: TGTGCCAGCAGCCAAGACGCTCTAGCGGGACGCGAGCAGTACTTC. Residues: CASSQDALAGREQYF.

In nucleotides, the CDR3 is TGTGCCAGCAGCTTAGCGGCCGGGACACAAAGTGGCTACACCTTC. Its translation is CASSLAAGTQSGYTF. V is TRBV7-8 and J is TRBJ1-2, with D perhaps TRBD1 (6 bases). V gave up 0 bases and J gave up 7 bases, with 15 bases separating them. Germline assignment: CDR1 SGHVS and CDR2 FQNEAQ. CDR3 length: 15 amino acids.

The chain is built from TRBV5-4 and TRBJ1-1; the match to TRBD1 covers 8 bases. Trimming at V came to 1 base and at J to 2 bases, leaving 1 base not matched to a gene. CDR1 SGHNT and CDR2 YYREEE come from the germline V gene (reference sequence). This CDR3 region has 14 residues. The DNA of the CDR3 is TGTGCCAGCAGCTTGACAGGGGGTAACACTGAAGCTTTCTTT. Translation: CASSLTGGNTEAFF.

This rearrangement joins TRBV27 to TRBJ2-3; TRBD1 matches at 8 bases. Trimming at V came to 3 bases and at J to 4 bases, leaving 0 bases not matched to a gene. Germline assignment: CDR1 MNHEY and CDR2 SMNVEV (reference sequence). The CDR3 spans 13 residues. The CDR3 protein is CASSLTGADTQYF. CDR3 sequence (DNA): TGTGCCAGCAGTTTGACAGGGGCAGATACGCAGTATTTT.

The CDR3: CASSLGTGLYEQFF. CDR3 DNA sequence: TGTGCCAGCAGTTTAGGGACAGGGTTATATGAGCAGTTCTTC. The chain couples TRBV28 to TRBJ2-1; 9 bases are a match to TRBD1. Germline CDR1 MDHEN, CDR2 SYDVKM. V shed 2 bases, J shed 8 bases, and the junction held 4 bases outside the gene matches. The CDR3 is 14 amino acids.

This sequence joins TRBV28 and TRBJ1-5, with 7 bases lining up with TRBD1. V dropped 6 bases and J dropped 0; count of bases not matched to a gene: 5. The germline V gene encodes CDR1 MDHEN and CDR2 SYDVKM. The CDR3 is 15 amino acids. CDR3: CASSRDSYSNQPQHF. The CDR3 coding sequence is TGTGCCAGCAGCCGGGACAGCTATAGCAATCAGCCCCAGCATTTT. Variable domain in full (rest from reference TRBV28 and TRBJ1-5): DVKVTQSSRYLVKRTGEKVFLECVQDMDHENMFWYRQDPGLGLRLIYFSYDVKMKEKGDIPEGYSVSREKKERFSLILESASTNQTSMYLCASSRDSYSNQPQHFGDGTRLSIL.

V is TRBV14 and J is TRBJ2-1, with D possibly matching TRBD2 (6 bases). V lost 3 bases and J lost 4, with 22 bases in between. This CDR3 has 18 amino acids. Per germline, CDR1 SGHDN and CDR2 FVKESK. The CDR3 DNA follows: TGTGCCAGCAGCCATCCCTTACACGGGACGGGGGTATACAATGAGCAGTTCTTC. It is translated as CASSHPLHGTGVYNEQFF.

The DNA for the CDR3 is TGTGCCAGCAGCATGACGGGAGCCTCTGGAAACACCATATATTTT. Translating gives CASSMTGASGNTIYF. The chain is built from TRBV5-6 and TRBJ1-3, with D unclear. Trimming cost V 4 bases and J 0 bases, with 11 bases left between them. Germline values: CDR1 SGHDT, CDR2 YYEEEE. CDR3 length: 15 amino acids.

CDR3 sequence reads: CAWSVLKPGLATDTQYF. The DNA of the CDR3 is TGTGCCTGGAGTGTACTAAAACCGGGACTAGCAACAGATACGCAGTATTTT. The genes are TRBV30 and TRBJ2-3; 9 bases line up with TRBD2. Germline assignment: CDR1 GTSNPN and CDR2 SVGIG (reference sequence). This CDR3 has 17 amino acids. J lost 3 bases, V lost 0 bases, and 10 bases had no gene match.

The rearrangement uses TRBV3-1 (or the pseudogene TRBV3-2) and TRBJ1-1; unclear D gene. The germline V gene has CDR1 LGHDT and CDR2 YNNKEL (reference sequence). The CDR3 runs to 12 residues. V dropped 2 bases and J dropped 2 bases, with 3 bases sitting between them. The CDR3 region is CASSQLNTEAFF. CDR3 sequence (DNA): TGTGCCAGCAGCCAACTCAACACTGAAGCTTTCTTT.

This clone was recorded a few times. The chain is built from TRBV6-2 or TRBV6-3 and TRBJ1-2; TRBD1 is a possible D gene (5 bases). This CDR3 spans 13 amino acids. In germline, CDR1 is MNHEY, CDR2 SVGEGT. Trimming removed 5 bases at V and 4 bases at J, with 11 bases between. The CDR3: CASSRDRSYGYTF. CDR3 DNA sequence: TGTGCCAGCAGTAGAGACAGAAGCTATGGCTACACCTTC.